Presented here are 29 T cell receptor beta chains from one specimen sequenced in a study of cytomegalovirus exposure and HLA in healthy donors. Vbeta (60) and Jbeta (13) primers were used in the PCR. Repertoires were generated with immunoSEQ multiplex PCR, while TCRdb's copy carries only in-frame clones and drops some. Here the sample spans 90,000 to 100,000 clones, nearly 70% being singletons. Sequencing used PBMCs. Receptors were obtained from a man over 45 in good health and CMV-seronegative.

The chain has TRBV18 and TRBJ1-2; 8 bases map to TRBD1. The germline V gene encodes CDR1 KGHSH and CDR2 LQKENI. V was pared by 2 bases and J by 4 bases, with 9 bases of the junction left unmatched. The CDR3 runs 16 residues. CDR3 bases: TGTGCCAGCTCACCAGGACAGGGAACATTTTCCTATGGCTACACCTTC. Protein sequence: CASSPGQGTFSYGYTF. The full variable domain, completed using reference TRBV18 and TRBJ1-2, is NAGVMQNPRHLVRRRGQEARLRCSPMKGHSHVYWYRQLPEEGLKFMVYLQKENIIDESGMPKERFSAEFPKEGPSILRIQQVVRGDSAAYFCASSPGQGTFSYGYTFGSGTRLTVV.

This clone was picked up a small number of times. The chain employs TRBV9 and TRBJ1-3; D not certain. Germline V gene lookup returns CDR1 SGDLS and CDR2 YYNGEE. V was clipped by 3 bases and J by 0 bases, with 7 bases between them. The length of the CDR3 is 14 residues. The CDR3 coding sequence is TGTGCCAGCAGCGCTAGATCCTCTGGAAACACCATATATTTT. It specifies CASSARSSGNTIYF.

The V gene is TRBV5-4, the J gene TRBJ1-2; no reliable D call. Looked up from germline, CDR1 is SGHNT and CDR2 is YYREEE (reference sequence). CDR3 length: 13 residues. Trimming cost V 0 bases and J 4 bases, with 7 bases left between them. The chain's CDR3 is CASSLAGVYGYTF. The DNA for the CDR3 is TGTGCCAGCAGCTTGGCCGGGGTCTATGGCTACACCTTC.

This clone has more than one count but fewer than ten. The rearrangement uses TRBV27 and TRBJ2-7, with TRBD2 matching 11 bases. Trimming removed 7 bases from V and 5 bases from J; junction bases left unmatched: 7. The CDR3 sequence is 14 residues long. Germline values: CDR1 MNHEY, CDR2 SMNVEV (reference sequence). In nucleotides, the CDR3 is TGTGCCAGCACCCTAGCGGGGGGATCCAACGAGCAGTACTTC. The encoded protein is CASTLAGGSNEQYF.

The chain joins TRBV5-6 to TRBJ1-5, with TRBD1 matching over 8 bases. This CDR3 is built from 15 residues. V was pared by 0 bases and J by 7 bases, with 6 bases of the junction left unmatched. Germline V gene sequence: CDR1 SGHDT, CDR2 YYEEEE. The CDR3 bases are TGTGCCAGCAGCTTGGCTTCAGGGGGCTACCAGCCCCAGCATTTT. It specifies CASSLASGGYQPQHF.

The chain uses TRBV15 and TRBJ1-4, with TRBD1 matching 7 bases. The CDR3 is 15 amino acids. CDR1 and CDR2 (germline): LNHNV, YYDKDF (reference sequence). Losses at the gene ends were 1 base for V and 2 bases for J; bases not matched to a gene: 1. The CDR3 protein is CATSRAGQTNEKLFF. Here the CDR3 DNA reads TGTGCCACCAGCAGAGCGGGACAGACTAATGAAAAACTGTTTTTT.

The rearrangement links TRBV2 to TRBJ2-7; D is uncertain. The CDR3 has 15 amino acids. Trimming removed 3 bases at V and 3 bases at J, with 15 bases between. Per germline, CDR1 SNHLY and CDR2 FYNNEI. The CDR3 DNA follows: TGTGCCAGCAGTGAGGGTTATGGGTCGTACTACGAGCAGTACGTC. This codes for CASSEGYGSYYEQYV.

This clone was seen only once. The chain carries TRBV28 and TRBJ1-3; D uncertain. Germline V gene data show CDR1 as MDHEN and CDR2 as SYDVKM. CDR3 size: 12 residues. Deletions cut 1 base from V and 8 bases from J, with 6 bases between. In DNA, the CDR3 is TGTGCCAGCAGTTTATCCCGGGACACCATATATTTT. This gives the protein CASSLSRDTIYF.

In its sample, this clone was seen a few times. The V gene is TRBV4-2, the J gene TRBJ2-3; 7 bases align to TRBD2. CDR1 LGHNA and CDR2 YNFKEQ come from the germline V gene. This CDR3 has 17 amino acids. Losses at the gene ends were 1 base for V and 2 bases for J; bases not matched to a gene: 9. The CDR3 here is CASSQGTGLVNTDTQYF. In nucleotides, the CDR3 is TGTGCCAGCAGCCAAGGCACAGGACTAGTCAACACAGATACGCAGTATTTT.

The rearrangement joins TRBV28 to TRBJ2-7, with 12 bases lining up with TRBD1. The CDR3 consists of 17 residues. The trim removed 3 bases at V and 3 bases at J, leaving 9 bases unmatched. The germline CDR1 and CDR2 sequences are MDHEN and SYDVKM. CDR3 nucleotides: TGTGCCAGCAGTTTCCGGCCGGGACAGGGGGCCGTCTACGAGCAGTACGTC. As protein: CASSFRPGQGAVYEQYV.

The chain combines TRBV5-6 with TRBJ1-1, with no clear D. The CDR3 is made up of 14 amino acids. The germline CDR1 and CDR2 sequences are SGHDT and YYEEEE. Trimming took off 2 bases at V and 1 base at J, with 9 bases between the two ends. The CDR3 spells CASSFVSGNTEAFF. CDR3 DNA: TGTGCCAGCAGCTTTGTCTCCGGGAACACTGAAGCTTTCTTT.

V and J are TRBV5-4 and TRBJ1-4; 9 nucleotides line up with TRBD1. There are 17 residues in the CDR3. From germline, CDR1 is SGHNT and CDR2 YYREEE (reference sequence). Trimming took 3 bases from V and 8 from J; bases not matched to a gene: 14. CDR3 sequence reads: CASSSSGTGRGNEKLFF. The CDR3 DNA sequence: TGTGCCAGCAGCTCATCCGGGACAGGGAGAGGAAACGAAAAACTGTTTTTT.

The chain recombines TRBV6-1 with TRBJ2-3; a weak D match, TRBD2 (7 bases). Trimming removed 4 bases from V and 14 bases from J, with 22 bases in between. Germline loops: CDR1 MNHNS, CDR2 SASEGT. This CDR3 has 14 residues. Here the CDR3 reads CASSASRGAYLLYF. The CDR3 DNA reads TGTGCCAGCAGTGCTTCTCGGGGGGCGTACCTCTTGTATTTT.

This clone was picked up one time. V is TRBV6-6 and J is TRBJ1-1; D possibly corresponds to TRBD1 (6 bases). V was clipped by 2 bases and J by 0 bases, with 13 bases between them. Germline CDR1 MNHNY, CDR2 SVGAGI (reference sequence). This CDR3 has 16 amino acids. CDR3 sequence reads: CASSYPSGGLNTEAFF. In DNA form, the CDR3 reads TGTGCCAGCAGTTACCCATCGGGGGGGCTGAACACTGAAGCTTTCTTT.

The V and J genes are TRBV7-8 and TRBJ2-1; TRBD2 aligns across 9 bases. J lost 6 bases, V lost 1 base, and 7 bases had no gene match. Germline CDR1 reads SGHVS; CDR2 reads FQNEAQ. There are 16 residues in the CDR3. CDR3 region: CASSLVGGLAINEQFF. The DNA for the CDR3 is TGTGCCAGCAGCTTAGTTGGCGGACTAGCGATCAATGAGCAGTTCTTC.

The chain links TRBV6-5 to TRBJ2-7; D is perhaps TRBD1 (5 bases). V shed 6 bases and J shed 1 base, with 10 bases lying between them. The germline gives CDR1 MNHEY, CDR2 SVGAGI. This CDR3 is 13 amino acids long. The CDR3 here is CASSFGQSYEQYF. CDR3 in DNA: TGTGCCAGCAGCTTTGGACAATCCTACGAGCAGTACTTC.

The gene calls are TRBV29-1 and TRBJ2-3; 10 positions agree with TRBD2. The ends lost 6 bases at V and 3 bases at J; junction bases unmatched: 9. Looked up from germline, CDR1 is SQVTM and CDR2 is ANQGSEA. There are 15 residues in the CDR3. The CDR3, as DNA: TGCAGCGTCTTGAAAAGCGGGAGGGCGACAGATACGCAGTATTTT. It codes for CSVLKSGRATDTQYF.

The chain has TRBV10-3 and TRBJ1-2, with 10 bases lining up with TRBD1. This CDR3 contains 12 residues. Germline V gene lookup returns CDR1 ENHRY and CDR2 SYGVKD. Trimming took 8 bases from V and 4 from J; bases not matched to a gene: 1. Here the CDR3 reads CAIGQGGYGYTF. The CDR3 DNA reads as TGTGCCATCGGACAGGGGGGCTATGGCTACACCTTC.

This chain uses TRBV30 with TRBJ2-3; 8 bases match TRBD2. The CDR3 totals 17 residues. The V gene's germline CDR1 is GTSNPN and CDR2 SVGIG (reference sequence). After removal of 4 bases from V and 3 bases from J, the junction contained 15 bases not matched to a gene. The CDR3 here is CAWTFVGLGSRTDTQYF. Written as DNA, the CDR3 is TGTGCCTGGACTTTTGTGGGACTAGGCTCTCGAACAGATACGCAGTATTTT.

The CDR3 DNA reads as TGTGCCAGTAGAAAGGTACCGGGACAAGAGGGAAATTCACCCCTCCACTTT. Its translation: CASRKVPGQEGNSPLHF. The chain recombines TRBV19 with TRBJ1-6, with D possibly being TRBD1 (6 bases). This CDR3 is 17 amino acids long. CDR1 LNHDA and CDR2 SQIVND come from the germline V gene (reference sequence). V gave up 6 bases and J gave up 7 bases, with 22 bases separating them. Drawing the rest from reference TRBV19 and TRBJ1-6, the complete variable domain is DGGITQSPKYLFRKEGQNVTLSCEQNLNHDAMYWYRQDPGQGLRLIYYSQIVNDFQKGDIAEGYSVSREKKESFPLTVTSAQKNPTAFYLCASRKVPGQEGNSPLHFGNGTRLTVT.

The V call is TRBV7-2, the J call TRBJ1-5, with 9 bases fitting TRBD1. Germline loops: CDR1 SGHTA, CDR2 FQGNSA. The CDR3 is made up of 15 amino acids. Trimming removed 3 bases from V and 3 bases from J; junction bases left unmatched: 3. CDR3 amino acids: CASSFGDRVNQPQHF. The DNA for the CDR3 is TGTGCCAGCAGCTTTGGGGACAGGGTCAATCAGCCCCAGCATTTT.

J is TRBJ2-5 and V is TRBV30; 10 bases map to TRBD2. The J segment lost 0 bases and the V segment lost 3 bases, leaving 1 base of the junction unmatched. The CDR3 contains 14 residues. CDR1 is GTSNPN, CDR2 SVGIG, per germline (reference sequence). In nucleotides, the CDR3 is TGTGCCTGGAGGGGACTAGCGAACCAAGAGACCCAGTACTTC. It codes for CAWRGLANQETQYF.

The rearrangement uses TRBV6-5 and TRBJ1-4; D unresolved. V was shortened by 2 bases and J by 10 bases, with 8 bases between the two germline ends. The length of the CDR3 is 12 residues. Germline V CDR1 and CDR2: MNHEY, SVGAGI. CDR3 sequence: CASSYAGGKLFF. CDR3 nucleotides: TGTGCCAGCAGTTACGCGGGTGGAAAACTGTTTTTT.

J is TRBJ2-1 and V is TRBV5-5, with 8 nucleotides matching TRBD1. V gave up 4 bases and J gave up 5 bases; unmatched junction bases: 2. CDR3 size: 13 residues. The V gene's germline CDR1 is SGHKS and CDR2 YYEKEE (reference sequence). The CDR3 region has the DNA TGTGCCAGCAGCGCGACAGGGGACAATGAGCAGTTCTTC. Its protein product is CASSATGDNEQFF.

The chain couples TRBV19 to TRBJ1-2, with 7 bases aligning to TRBD1. The junction had 5 bases not matched to a gene; V was cut back by 6 bases and J by 1 base. This CDR3 has 14 amino acids. Looked up from germline, CDR1 is LNHDA and CDR2 is SQIVND (reference sequence). The chain's CDR3 is CASRPGQLNYGYTF. Here the CDR3 DNA reads TGTGCCAGTAGACCGGGACAGCTTAACTATGGCTACACCTTC.

The rearrangement uses TRBV6-5 and TRBJ1-5, with D hard to call. CDR1 is MNHEY, CDR2 SVGAGI, per germline. V was cut by 0 bases and J by 6 bases, with 9 bases left in between. The CDR3 runs to 14 residues. CDR3 coding DNA: TGTGCCAGCAGTTACTCTCGTATCAGTCAGCCCCAGCATTTT. Its translation: CASSYSRISQPQHF.

The chain recombines TRBV9 with TRBJ2-5; 7 nucleotides agree with TRBD1. The V gene end was trimmed by 4 bases and the J gene end by 2 bases; junction bases not matched to a gene: 8. From germline, CDR1 is SGDLS and CDR2 YYNGEE. CDR3 length: 15 amino acids. CDR3 DNA: TGTGCCAGCAGCCCAACCGGGACAGTTCAAGAGACCCAGTACTTC. This sequence encodes CASSPTGTVQETQYF.

The V call is TRBV5-1, the J call TRBJ1-1; D gene unclear. V lost 4 bases, J lost 0 bases, and 7 bases lay in between. The germline V gene has CDR1 SGHRS and CDR2 YFSETQ. This CDR3 region has 13 residues. CDR3 DNA: TGCGCCAGCAGCCCTACTATGAACACTGAAGCTTTCTTT. It translates to CASSPTMNTEAFF.

This clone appeared a few times. CDR3 amino acids: CASSLGTVQLTQYF. As DNA, the CDR3 is TGTGCCAGCAGCTTGGGGACAGTACAGTTGACGCAGTATTTT. J is TRBJ2-3 and V is TRBV5-8; a weak D match, TRBD1 (6 bases). The germline V and J ends were trimmed by 0 bases and 9 bases, with 14 bases remaining between them. The CDR3 has 14 residues. CDR1 SGHTS and CDR2 YDEGEE come from the germline V gene.